The present T cell receptor beta chain was sequenced within a study of blood T cells in healthy people across ages. Broader study findings: Underestimates were what the diversity estimates from one million T cells were considered to be. While age rose, TCR beta diversity per million T cells dropped in a roughly linear way.

CDR1 and CDR2 from the germline V gene are GTSNPN and SVGIG (reference sequence). The V end lost 0 bases, the J end lost 2 bases, and 16 bases lay between the germline ends. The CDR3 has 16 amino acids. Combining a sample-barcoded 5' primer with a J-beta primer mix, a second PCR ran for roughly 6 to 12 cycles. TCRdb analysed the 5' RACE reads with MiXCR anew, one entry per CDR3 protein. The sample consists of fewer than 800,000 distinct CDR3 sequences, 45% to 50% of them appearing once. Regarding this clonotype: Its antigen remains unidentified.

Peripheral blood was drawn, about 9.1 milliliters per donor. With each sample, at least 5 micrograms of total RNA were extracted. The origin of this receptor is a woman aged 55-70 years in good health. Sequencing was performed on blood. The chain combines TRBV30 with TRBJ1-1; possibly TRBD1 for D (6 bases). CDR3 nucleotides: TGTGCCTGGAGTGTATGGGGTACAGGGAAAAACACTGAAGCTTTCTTT. Protein product: CAWSVWGTGKNTEAFF.